This T cell receptor beta chain emerged from a study of T cell repertoires in cytomegalovirus infection. At the level of the study: Both recently identified HLA-C-restricted and well-studied HLA-B-restricted CMV epitopes were used in the study. Indicated by public TCR beta signatures were CMV infection and matching HLA type.

In regard to this clonotype: Antigen specificity is unknown.

Whole-study results and caveats: Predominance within the ex vivo response was attributable to HLA-C-restricted CMV-specific TCR beta clonotypes.

TCRdb passed the reads through MiXCR, listing each CDR3 protein once. The repertoire includes around 900,000 distinct CDR3 sequences, about a third of them detected once, and more than 12% sits in the top ten. Sequencing was performed on cultured CD8+ T cells from PBMCs, taken from culture after CMV antigen stimulation. This clonotype originated in a human donor in good health (CMV status not recorded). Some clones in this sample may be carry-over from other donors' samples.

CDR3 sequence (DNA): TGTGCCAGCAGTTATTTAGGGGACAGGGGAAACACTGAAGCTTTCTTT. Translated, it gives CASSYLGDRGNTEAFF. The chain employs TRBV6-9 and TRBJ1-1; 10 nucleotides match TRBD1. This CDR3 is built from 16 residues. J was trimmed by 2 bases and V by 1 base; bases with no gene match: 4. Germline CDR1 and CDR2: MNHGY and SVAAGI.